This TCR beta chain was observed in a study of blood T cell repertoires in COVID-19. This CDR3 has 16 amino acids. Germline V gives CDR1 LNHDA, CDR2 SQIVND (reference sequence). V lost 6 bases, J lost 4 bases, and 16 bases lay in between. Some clones are missing from TCRdb's copy, which holds only in-frame ones; the method was immunoSEQ multiplex PCR. The sample has over 200,000 clones, 80% to 90% seen once; the top ten hold 3% to 3.5%. The source of this sequence is a woman aged 45 to 65 in a cohort exposed to, infected with or recovered from COVID-19 (not recorded which). The chain carries TRBV19 and TRBJ1-6; TRBD1 is a possible D gene (6 bases). Sequencing was performed on PBMCs or T cells enriched from blood (not recorded which). CDR3 in amino acids: CASRRTDSLYNSPLHF. The DNA of the CDR3 is TGTGCCAGTAGAAGGACAGACTCACTGTATAATTCACCCCTCCACTTT.